This T cell receptor (beta chain) derives from a study of T cells after yellow fever vaccination. TCR cDNA was made by 5'RACE template switching, adding a universal primer site and UMIs. TCRdb reprocessed the 5' RACE reads via MiXCR and lists one record per CDR3 protein. The sample consists of about 350,000 distinct CDR3 sequences, roughly 4.3% of them appearing once. V lost 6 bases and J lost 5; bases outside the gene matches: 8. Germline-derived CDR1 and CDR2 are SGHTA and FQGNSA. The CDR3 is 15 residues long. This receptor was obtained from a man in his late teens or twenties who received the YFV17D yellow fever vaccine. The sequencing used PBMCs, collected 5 days after the yellow fever booster vaccination. V usage is TRBV7-2 and J usage is TRBJ1-4; TRBD1 aligns across 8 bases. The CDR3 loop is CASRLLQGVNEKLFF. In DNA form, the CDR3 reads TGTGCCAGCAGATTACTACAGGGGGTAAATGAAAAACTGTTTTTT.